The 24 T cell receptor beta chains listed next were all sequenced from one sample in a study of OX40 agonist ivuxolimab in advanced cancers. Data came from immunoSEQ multiplex PCR; TCRdb stores just in-frame clones and leaves some out. The sample includes 50,000 or so clones, about 86% seen only once; the top ten take around 0.9%. The specimen was CD4+ or CD8+ T cells sorted from blood, collected in a trial of the OX40 agonist ivuxolimab. These receptors originate from an adult with an advanced solid tumor such as melanoma, head and neck, liver or kidney cancer.

This clone was picked up a small number of times. V is TRBV2 and J is TRBJ1-6; TRBD1 is a possible D gene (5 bases). Trimming pared 4 bases from V and 4 bases from J, leaving 11 bases between. The CDR3 extends over 15 amino acids. Germline lookup yields CDR1 SNHLY and CDR2 FYNNEI. The CDR3, as DNA: TGTGCCAGCAGTGGTTCAGGACAATATAATTCACCCCTCCACTTT. This gives the protein CASSGSGQYNSPLHF.

The gene calls are TRBV7-2 and TRBJ2-7, with D possibly TRBD2 on 6 matching bases. The germline V gene encodes CDR1 SGHTA and CDR2 FQGNSA. This CDR3 has 15 residues. V was trimmed by 4 bases and J by 2 bases, leaving 15 bases between them. The CDR3: CASSSLTGRPYEQYF. CDR3 coding DNA: TGTGCCAGCAGCTCACTAACCGGGAGACCCTACGAGCAGTACTTC.

The CDR3 bases are TGTGCCAGCAGGGTGGATGGGGCCAACGTCCTGACTTTC. It specifies CASRVDGANVLTF. V usage is TRBV25-1 and J usage is TRBJ2-6; no clear D gene. CDR1 and CDR2 from the germline V gene are MGHDK and SYGVNS. This CDR3 comprises 13 residues. V lost 6 bases and J lost 3, with 6 bases in between.

J is TRBJ1-2 and V is TRBV5-1, with D perhaps matching TRBD1 (6 bases). The V gene's germline CDR1 is SGHRS and CDR2 YFSETQ. V shed 3 bases and J shed 2 bases, with 11 bases lying between them. The CDR3 consists of 14 residues. CDR3 amino acids: CASSSGTGNYGYTF. As DNA, the CDR3 is TGCGCCAGCAGCTCGGGTACAGGGAACTATGGCTACACCTTC.

The chain joins TRBV9 to TRBJ1-5; D gene ambiguous. This CDR3 comprises 15 residues. Trimming stripped 4 bases from V and 3 bases from J, with 14 bases between. Germline V CDR1 and CDR2: SGDLS, YYNGEE. The CDR3 bases are TGTGCCAGCAGCATGGGCCTCTTCGACAATCAGCCCCAGCATTTT. Translating it yields CASSMGLFDNQPQHF.

The genes are TRBV5-4 and TRBJ2-7; 11 bases line up with TRBD2. This CDR3 is built from 17 residues. Germline V gene data show CDR1 as SGHNT and CDR2 as YYREEE (reference sequence). V trimming: 4 bases; J trimming: 5 bases; junction bases outside the gene matches: 14. CDR3 region: CASSGPGLAVRSDEQYF. DNA of the CDR3: TGTGCCAGCAGCGGGCCGGGACTAGCGGTCCGTTCCGACGAGCAGTACTTC.

CDR3 amino acids: CASSLAGLLNQPQHF. CDR3 nucleotide sequence: TGTGCCAGCAGTTTAGCAGGGTTACTCAATCAGCCCCAGCATTTT. The rearrangement uses TRBV27 and TRBJ1-5, with D perhaps matching TRBD1 (5 bases). The V end was cut by 2 bases, the J end by 3 bases, with 11 bases between. The CDR3 totals 15 residues. The V gene's germline CDR1 is MNHEY and CDR2 SMNVEV (reference sequence).

This chain joins TRBV27 and TRBJ2-2, with 8 bases matching TRBD2. J gave up 5 bases and V 2 bases, and 4 bases lay outside the gene matches. CDR3 length: 15 amino acids. From germline, CDR1 is MNHEY and CDR2 SMNVEV (reference sequence). The CDR3 DNA follows: TGTGCCAGCAGTTTAGTCGGGAGGGTTACCGGGGAGCTGTTTTTT. Amino acids: CASSLVGRVTGELFF.

The gene calls are TRBV27 and TRBJ2-6, with 10 bases that match TRBD1. The V and J ends lost 4 bases and 1 base, in that order; junction bases with no gene match: 10. Germline V gene lookup returns CDR1 MNHEY and CDR2 SMNVEV (reference sequence). The CDR3 totals 19 residues. CDR3: CASSYWTGGTLSGANVLTF. DNA of the CDR3: TGTGCCAGCAGTTACTGGACAGGGGGTACCCTGTCTGGGGCCAACGTCCTGACTTTC.

This sequence joins TRBV6-8 and TRBJ2-1, with TRBD2 matching 13 bases. The trim removed 7 bases at V and 0 bases at J, leaving 9 bases unmatched. Germline V gives CDR1 MNHGY, CDR2 SAAAGT. The length of the CDR3 is 18 residues. The CDR3 region is CASKGTSGVGSSYNEQFF. The DNA of the CDR3 is TGTGCCAGCAAAGGGACTAGCGGGGTCGGATCCTCCTACAATGAGCAGTTCTTC.

In nucleotides, the CDR3 is TGTGCCAGCAGTGCCTCACCACTCTCTGGAAACACCATATATTTT. This translates into CASSASPLSGNTIYF. V usage is TRBV2 and J usage is TRBJ1-3; D gene uncertain. This CDR3 is built from 15 residues. Germline V lookup: CDR1 SNHLY, CDR2 FYNNEI. Trimming shortened V by 4 bases and J by 0 bases, and 10 bases separated the two germline ends.

This chain connects TRBV5-4 to TRBJ2-2; possible D gene TRBD1, 5 bases. V dropped 1 base and J dropped 6 bases, with 13 bases sitting between them. The CDR3 sequence is 15 residues long. Looked up from germline, CDR1 is SGHNT and CDR2 is YYREEE (reference sequence). CDR3: CASSLRAGNAGELFF. Written as DNA, the CDR3 is TGTGCCAGCAGCTTGCGGGCAGGGAATGCCGGGGAGCTGTTTTTT.

V is TRBV15 and J is TRBJ2-3, with D possibly being TRBD1 or TRBD2 (6 bases each). Germline CDR1 is LNHNV and CDR2 is YYDKDF (reference sequence). The CDR3 runs 16 residues. Trimming stripped 1 base from V and 1 base from J, with 12 bases between. CDR3 region: CATSRGGAGGTDTQYF. The CDR3 region has the DNA TGTGCCACCAGCAGAGGGGGGGCTGGAGGCACAGATACGCAGTATTTT.

This clone was picked up a small number of times. The chain links TRBV19 to TRBJ1-5, with 7 positions matching TRBD1. With 6 bases clipped from V and 8 bases from J, the junction kept 13 bases outside the gene matches. In germline, CDR1 is LNHDA, CDR2 SQIVND (reference sequence). This CDR3 comprises 15 residues. CDR3 sequence (DNA): TGTGCCAGTAGATCCAGGGGGGGCGGGGGTGAGCCCCAGCATTTT. This encodes CASRSRGGGGEPQHF.

The chain has TRBV5-1 and TRBJ2-2, with D possibly being TRBD1 (5 bases). V lost 4 bases, J lost 0 bases, and 16 bases lay in between. CDR3 size: 17 residues. The germline V gene has CDR1 SGHRS and CDR2 YFSETQ. The CDR3 loop reads CASSQGVGATNTGELFF. CDR3 nucleotides: TGCGCCAGCAGCCAAGGGGTTGGTGCTACGAACACCGGGGAGCTGTTTTTT. Supplemented by reference TRBV5-1 and TRBJ2-2, the full variable domain reads KAGVTQTPRYLIKTRGQQVTLSCSPISGHRSVSWYQQTPGQGLQFLFEYFSETQRNKGNFPGRFSGRQFSNSRSEMNVSTLELGDSALYLCASSQGVGATNTGELFFGEGSRLTVL.

This rearrangement joins TRBV19 to TRBJ2-1; 9 bases are a match to TRBD2. The CDR3 covers 14 residues. V trimming: 3 bases; J trimming: 11 bases; junction bases outside the gene matches: 8. Germline loops: CDR1 LNHDA, CDR2 SQIVND (reference sequence). The CDR3 is CASSMGTSSKKQFF. CDR3 DNA: TGTGCCAGTAGTATGGGGACTAGCTCTAAAAAGCAGTTCTTC.

A remark on this clone: At one end the junction does not follow the germline gene, possibly because of a read error. The V call is TRBV5-1, the J call TRBJ1-6, with TRBD1 matching over 9 bases. This CDR3 comprises 15 residues. In germline, CDR1 is SGHRS, CDR2 YFSETQ. As DNA, the CDR3 is TGTGCCAGCAGCACGGGACAGGGCAATAATTCACCCCTCCACTTT. Translated, it gives CASSTGQGNNSPLHF.

The chain couples TRBV4-1 to TRBJ1-2; possible D gene TRBD1, 6 bases. The CDR3 is made up of 12 amino acids. V was pared by 1 base and J by 8 bases, with 8 bases between. Germline V lookup: CDR1 MGHRA, CDR2 YSYEKL. The DNA for the CDR3 is TGCGCCAGCAGCCAAGGGGGGGGCGGCTACACCTTC. As protein: CASSQGGGGYTF.

V gene TRBV19 combines with J gene TRBJ1-5, with D perhaps matching TRBD1 (6 bases). The CDR3 is 16 amino acids. V lost 7 bases, J lost 1 base, and 17 bases lay in between. CDR1 is LNHDA and CDR2 is SQIVND in the germline V gene (reference sequence). The CDR3 nucleotides are TGTGCCAGTATGGGACACGATCTTGGGAGCAATCAGCCCCAGCATTTT. Its translation: CASMGHDLGSNQPQHF.

The CDR3 loop is CASSPFGDSDEQYF. The CDR3 DNA reads TGCGCCAGCAGTCCCTTCGGGGACAGCGACGAGCAGTACTTC. The rearrangement joins TRBV5-1 to TRBJ2-7, with 7 bases fitting TRBD1. In germline, CDR1 is SGHRS, CDR2 YFSETQ. CDR3 size: 14 residues. The junction had 10 bases not matched to a gene; V was cut back by 5 bases and J by 5 bases.

This rearrangement joins TRBV7-9 to TRBJ2-1; D not certain. Per the germline V gene, CDR1 is SEHNR and CDR2 is FQNEAQ (reference sequence). Trimming cost V 1 base and J 5 bases, with 9 bases left between them. CDR3 length equals 14 residues. As DNA, the CDR3 is TGTGCCAGCAGCTTAGGTCGGACCAACAATGAGCAGTTCTTC. Translating gives CASSLGRTNNEQFF.

This clone was seen a single time. The chain combines TRBV19 with TRBJ2-6; D may correspond to TRBD1 or TRBD2 (5 bases each). The CDR3 totals 19 residues. Germline CDR1 is LNHDA and CDR2 is SQIVND (reference sequence). V lost 6 bases and J 0 bases, leaving 21 bases between the germline ends. CDR3 bases: TGTGCCAGTAGCTATAGGTCGGGACCGAGATTCTCTGGGGCCAACGTCCTGACTTTC. Residues: CASSYRSGPRFSGANVLTF.

V is TRBV6-1 and J is TRBJ2-5; perhaps D is TRBD1 or TRBD2 (5 bases each). The DNA end lines up better with TRBJ2-7; the J call may be wrong. The length of the CDR3 is 13 residues. CDR1 MNHNS and CDR2 SASEGT come from the germline V gene. CDR3: CASSFGASYEQYF. The CDR3 DNA follows: TGTGCCAGCAGTTTCGGGGCGTCCTACGAGCAGTACTTC.

This chain joins TRBV5-4 and TRBJ1-2, with a weak D call TRBD1 (5 bases). The V gene lost 4 bases and the J gene lost 2 bases, with 9 bases spanning the gap. There are 13 residues in the CDR3. Germline V CDR1 and CDR2: SGHNT, YYREEE (reference sequence). The CDR3 loop is CASSIGGNYGYTF. The CDR3 nucleotides are TGTGCCAGCAGCATCGGGGGGAACTATGGCTACACCTTC.